This T cell receptor beta chain was sequenced in a study of cytomegalovirus exposure and HLA in healthy donors. Everyone who donated was a healthy bone marrow donor. Nominally healthy donors were sampled, though unrecorded immune exposures were likely. This CDR3 has 14 residues. Germline CDR1 and CDR2: LGHNA and YSLEER. The V gene lost 1 base and the J gene lost 0 bases, with 7 bases spanning the gap. Concerning this clone itself: The antigen remains undetermined.

It was with 60 Vbeta and 13 Jbeta primers that the PCR ran. Here immunoSEQ multiplex PCR was the method, and the copy in TCRdb shows in-frame clones only, minus some. The sample has around 130,000 clones; about 70% are singletons. Study-level points and caveats: Several of the most significant clusters appeared, in a later analysis, to be linked to common viral pathogens.

The rearrangement joins TRBV4-3 to TRBJ2-7; D might be TRBD2 (5 bases). The origin of this receptor is a middle-aged woman in good health and CMV-seropositive. Sample: PBMCs. The CDR3 nucleotides are TGCGCCAGCAGCCAAGCGGGGAACTCCTACGAGCAGTACTTC. Its translation is CASSQAGNSYEQYF.